Listed below are T cell receptor beta chains from one sample, sequenced in a study of T-cell reconstitution after alpha-beta-depleted transplantation in children. TCRdb used MiXCR to reprocess the PCR reads, holding one entry per CDR3 protein. There are about 29,000 distinct CDR3 sequences in the sample; around 6.3% occur only once, and roughly 7% lies in the top ten. The material was PBMCs, mostly from graft donor cells, obtained 180 days after TCRalphabeta/CD19-depleted stem cell transplant. These receptors all come from a male patient aged 10 to 17 who had a stem cell transplant for acute myeloid leukemia, so the T cells may come from the graft donor. The CDR3 runs from the conserved cysteine through the conserved F or W. The D gene is left open where the match is weak. A clone size is listed for some rows: how often the clone was seen (once, few, many), or a class if it is expanded.

CASSPTGTTNEKLFF	TGTGCCAGCAGCCCTACCGGTACAACTAATGAAAAACTGTTTTTT	15	-	TRBJ1-4	TRBV7-2	many
CASSPSTPSPYEQYF	TGTGCCAGCTCACCGTCCACACCCTCCCCTTACGAGCAGTACTTC	15	-	TRBJ2-7	TRBV18	many
CASSAARRARSYNEQFF	TGCGCCAGCAGCGCGGCACGGCGGGCGCGCTCCTACAATGAGCAGTTCTTC	17	-	TRBJ2-1	TRBV5-1	many
CASSQDFGISYGYTF	TGCGCCAGCAGCCAGGACTTCGGGATCTCATATGGCTACACCTTC	15	-	TRBJ1-2	TRBV4-3	many
CTIKPITPGTGVLHEQFF	TGTACCATCAAACCGATAACCCCCGGGACAGGGGTTTTGCATGAGCAGTTCTTC	18	TRBD1	TRBJ2-1	TRBV12-3/TRBV12-4	-
CAISEAGVVYNEQFF	TGTGCCATCAGTGAAGCGGGAGTGGTGTACAATGAGCAGTTCTTC	15	TRBD2	TRBJ2-1	TRBV10-3	many
CAWSPGGRGYTF	TGTGCCTGGAGTCCAGGGGGCCGAGGCTACACCTTC	12	TRBD1	TRBJ1-2	TRBV30	many
CASSGGGLAGSGDTQYF	TGTGCCAGCAGCGGAGGAGGTCTAGCGGGCTCGGGGGATACGCAGTATTTT	17	TRBD2	TRBJ2-3	TRBV9	many
CASSRTGTSGMVSYNEQFF	TGTGCCAGCAGCAGAACCGGGACTAGCGGGATGGTGTCCTACAATGAGCAGTTCTTC	19	TRBD2	TRBJ2-1	TRBV9	-
CASTYSTGTADEKLFF	TGTGCCAGCACCTACTCGACCGGGACAGCCGATGAAAAACTGTTTTTT	16	TRBD1	TRBJ1-4	TRBV27	many
CSARDKRRRQGNNEQFF	TGCAGTGCTAGAGATAAGCGTCGGAGACAGGGGAACAATGAGCAGTTCTTC	17	TRBD1	TRBJ2-1	TRBV20-1	many
CASSVVAGTSTDTQYF	TGTGCCAGCAGCGTTGTAGCGGGAACTAGCACAGATACGCAGTATTTT	16	TRBD2	TRBJ2-3	TRBV9	few
CASSQDHGAKLHSGANVLTF	TGCGCCAGCAGCCAAGACCACGGGGCAAAACTCCACTCTGGGGCCAACGTCCTGACTTTC	20	-	TRBJ2-6	TRBV4-3	many
CASSLSWDRVNYGYTF	TGTGCCAGCTCACTGTCTTGGGACAGGGTGAACTATGGCTACACCTTC	16	TRBD1	TRBJ1-2	TRBV18	many
CASSLGGAGGELFF	TGCGCCAGCAGCTTGGGAGGGGCTGGCGGGGAGCTGTTTTTT	14	-	TRBJ2-2	TRBV5-1	many
CSASIPGRAGYNEQFF	TGCAGTGCTAGCATACCAGGGAGGGCCGGCTACAATGAGCAGTTCTTC	16	TRBD2	TRBJ2-1	TRBV20-1	many
CASSLHPGGGEQFF	TGTGCCAGCAGTCTCCACCCGGGGGGAGGTGAGCAGTTCTTC	14	TRBD2	TRBJ2-1	TRBV27	many
CSVEGLETAYEQYF	TGCAGCGTTGAAGGACTAGAAACCGCCTACGAGCAGTACTTC	14	-	TRBJ2-7	TRBV29-1	many
CASSQASDTQYF	TGCGCCAGCAGCCAAGCATCAGATACGCAGTATTTT	12	-	TRBJ2-3	TRBV4-3	many
CASSSNPGLAGPSVQETQYF	TGCGCCAGCAGCTCAAACCCGGGGCTAGCGGGGCCTTCAGTACAAGAGACCCAGTACTTC	20	TRBD2	TRBJ2-5	TRBV5-1	many
CATTSAGGFEQYF	TGTGCCACCACATCAGCAGGGGGCTTCGAGCAGTACTTC	13	TRBD1	TRBJ2-7	TRBV15	many
CASPKVGGVEETQYF	TGCGCCAGTCCTAAGGTGGGAGGTGTAGAAGAGACCCAGTACTTC	15	-	TRBJ2-5	TRBV23-1	few
CSVGTGSSYEQYF	TGCAGCGTTGGGACAGGGAGCTCCTACGAGCAGTACTTC	13	TRBD1	TRBJ2-7	TRBV29-1	many
CASSVDREGYGYTF	TGTGCCAGCAGCGTAGACAGGGAGGGCTATGGCTACACCTTC	14	TRBD1	TRBJ1-2	TRBV7-3	many
CATQDSLSYEQYF	TGTGCCACCCAGGACTCCCTCTCCTACGAGCAGTACTTC	13	-	TRBJ2-7	TRBV19	many
CASSPLLAGGNTGELFF	TGTGCCAGCTCACCATTACTAGCGGGCGGGAACACCGGGGAGCTGTTTTTT	17	TRBD2	TRBJ2-2	TRBV18	many
CASSSQGLGGYTF	TGTGCCAGCAGTTCTCAGGGGCTGGGAGGCTACACCTTC	13	-	TRBJ1-2	TRBV28	many
CATSDSSRDRANEQFF	TGTGCCACCAGTGATTCGTCCCGGGACAGGGCCAATGAGCAGTTCTTC	16	TRBD1	TRBJ2-1	TRBV24-1	many
CSVYAIAGPSLYEQYF	TGCAGCGTTTATGCCATAGCGGGTCCTTCCCTCTACGAGCAGTACTTC	16	TRBD2	TRBJ2-7	TRBV29-1	many
CASTRTSGGASHEQFF	TGTGCCAGCACCCGGACTAGCGGGGGGGCCAGTCATGAGCAGTTCTTC	16	TRBD2	TRBJ2-1	TRBV9	many
CAWSAIAGTEQFF	TGTGCCTGGAGTGCAATAGCGGGAACTGAGCAGTTCTTC	13	TRBD2	TRBJ2-1	TRBV30	-
CASSLPGGPFEQYF	TGTGCCAGCAGCTTACCGGGAGGGCCGTTCGAGCAGTACTTC	14	TRBD2	TRBJ2-7	TRBV5-6	many
CASSLHGGTGANVLTF	TGTGCCAGCAGTCTTCACGGGGGTACTGGGGCCAACGTCCTGACTTTC	16	-	TRBJ2-6	TRBV6-2/TRBV6-3	many
CAWMDGSLYGYTF	TGTGCCTGGATGGACGGGTCCCTCTATGGCTACACCTTC	13	-	TRBJ1-2	TRBV30	many
CASSPGQMVGNEQFF	TGCGCCAGCAGCCCGGGACAGATGGTAGGCAATGAGCAGTTCTTC	15	TRBD1	TRBJ2-1	TRBV5-1	many
CASSFRLFSWELFF	TGTGCCAGCAGCTTCAGGCTGTTCTCCTGGGAGCTGTTTTTT	14	-	TRBJ2-2	TRBV16	-
CASSPRPLSRGGDNEQFF	TGTGCCAGCAGCCCCCGCCCCCTCTCTAGAGGGGGCGACAATGAGCAGTTCTTC	18	TRBD1	TRBJ2-1	TRBV7-3	-
CASSLDGGADTQYF	TGTGCCAGCAGCTTAGATGGCGGGGCAGATACGCAGTATTTT	14	-	TRBJ2-3	TRBV7-6	many
CATSDGSGEEETQYF	TGTGCCACCAGTGATGGTTCGGGAGAAGAGGAGACCCAGTACTTC	15	-	TRBJ2-5	TRBV24-1	many
CASSEQRTQYF	TGTGCCAGCAGTGAACAGAGGACCCAGTACTTC	11	-	TRBJ2-5	TRBV25-1	many
CASQTPGLPYEQYF	TGTGCCAGCCAGACTCCGGGACTCCCCTACGAGCAGTACTTC	14	-	TRBJ2-7	TRBV27	many
CASSITGTSGGAVTGELFF	TGTGCCAGCAGCATAACCGGGACTAGCGGGGGGGCTGTAACCGGGGAGCTGTTTTTT	19	TRBD2	TRBJ2-2	TRBV7-3	few
CASQEPMNTEAFF	TGCGCCAGCCAGGAGCCCATGAACACTGAAGCTTTCTTT	13	-	TRBJ1-1	TRBV5-1	many
CAMGLRGLAGGLNEQFF	TGTGCCATGGGCTTGCGGGGCCTAGCGGGAGGGCTAAATGAGCAGTTCTTC	17	TRBD2	TRBJ2-1	TRBV28	-
CSARDMEYQPQHF	TGCAGTGCTAGAGATATGGAGTATCAGCCCCAGCATTTT	13	-	TRBJ1-5	TRBV20-1	many
CASSFAGTDAYEQYF	TGTGCCAGCAGCTTCGCCGGGACAGACGCCTACGAGCAGTACTTC	15	TRBD1	TRBJ2-7	TRBV7-2	medium-sized
CASTPLPYEQYF	TGTGCCAGTACCCCCCTCCCGTACGAGCAGTACTTC	12	-	TRBJ2-7	TRBV19	many
CASIETGLGNTIYF	TGTGCCAGCATAGAGACAGGGCTGGGAAACACCATATATTTT	14	TRBD1	TRBJ1-3	TRBV6-5	many
CASSQGETEGTGELFF	TGCGCCAGCAGCCAAGGAGAAACAGAAGGCACCGGGGAGCTGTTTTTT	16	-	TRBJ2-2	TRBV4-1	many
CASTSRTGAYNEQFF	TGTGCCAGCACCTCGCGGACGGGGGCCTACAATGAGCAGTTCTTC	15	-	TRBJ2-1	TRBV27	many
CASRSTGLLNYGYTF	TGTGCCAGCAGATCCACAGGGCTATTAAACTATGGCTACACCTTC	15	-	TRBJ1-2	TRBV12-3/TRBV12-4	many
CASSQDPPSTGSNQPQHF	TGCGCCAGCAGCCAAGATCCACCCTCAACAGGGAGCAATCAGCCCCAGCATTTT	18	-	TRBJ1-5	TRBV4-3	many